The source of this T cell receptor beta chain is a study of STAT5B mutations in CD4+ large granular lymphocyte leukemia (dated by TCRdb to between 2021 and 2024). About the investigation overall: Among healthy controls, the CDR3 'QG' motif was associated with a particular HLA allele. The study compared the TCRbeta repertoires of patients with CD4+ T-cell large granular lymphocyte leukemia against the TCRbeta repertoires of healthy blood donors. Flow cytometry on FACSCanto II or FACSVerse confirmed that purified fractions exceeded 95% purity among lymphocytes.

The V and J ends are trimmed by 1 base and 0 bases, leaving 7 bases between them. CDR1 is given as SQVTM and CDR2 as ANQGSEA, both from the germline V gene. The CDR3 contains 13 residues, cysteine and phenylalanine counted. Here the CDR3 DNA is all that survives: 39 bases in frame from base 1. Overall study results and their limits: Data were not HLA-matched; higher clonality in CD4+ versus CD8+ T-LGLL could reflect the relatively small sample size. Greater clonality appeared to be present in CD4-sorted patient repertoires than in healthy CD4+ repertoires, and the difference was retained after the putative leukemic clones were removed. Each patient's main leukemic clonotypes were private, but roughly 25% of these clonotypes showed up at low frequency in the non-leukemic repertoires of other patients. TRBV06-family usage was enriched among the top patient clones (8/27) compared with healthy controls (2/35).

With regard to this clone: No antigen is known for it. There are no base qualities to consult, and no much larger clone falls within one base.

The healthy control group was made up of roughly 34 blood donors, and the Finnish Red Cross blood service supplied their buffy coats. All TCR-sequenced material derived from peripheral blood: patient blood samples and healthy donor buffy coats. Peripheral blood mononuclear cells were isolated by Ficoll-Hypaque gradient centrifugation. CD4+ cells were magnetically purified from the buffy coats of healthy controls. The Gentra Puregene Cell and Tissue kit was used to extract genomic DNA, and a Qubit 2.0 fluorometer was used to measure the amount of genomic DNA. The immunoSEQ assay at survey resolution was used to sequence TCRbeta rearrangements from genomic DNA. As for the original processing: In the TCR sequencing data, the lowest productive clonotype frequency that could be detected was 2.59 x 10-5. Analyses included only productive TCRbeta rearrangements, meaning complete and in-frame sequences. Clonality for each sample was calculated as Simpson clonality in the immunoSEQ Analyzer version 3.0. Clones were grouped by frequency into very rare, small, medium, large (1-20%) or hyperexpanded (>20%) categories. Generation probabilities were estimated with OLGA 1.2.3, V-gene circos plots were generated with VDJtools, specificities were searched for in VDJdb, and CDR3 motifs were identified with GLIPH. What TCRdb holds here is the immuneACCESS table cut down to in-frame rearrangements. Part of the clones is not present; checked against another copy, under half of the missing clones reflect an unresolved V gene, and the others are unexplained. The DNA gave D and trimming, while V, J and clone size come from that table. Counted in this sample were 20,000 to 25,000 clones; about 70% of them appeared once. Roughly a tenth of the sample is held by the ten biggest clonotypes.

The sample consisted of CD4+ T cells from blood buffy coats. The source is a human donor in good health. This chain joins TRBV29-1 to TRBJ2-7, with the identity of the D gene unclear. The CDR3: CSVEVQASYEQYF. The nucleotide sequence reads TGCAGCGTTGAAGTTCAGGCCTCCTACGAGCAGTACTTC.